Each of the 20 T cell receptor beta chains below was sequenced from the same sample in a study of T cell changes during pregnancy in multiple sclerosis. TCRdb's table, derived via immunoSEQ multiplex PCR, lists solely in-frame clones and lacks some. The sample records approximately 85,000 clones, 80% to 95% being singletons. Sequences were derived from peripheral blood, sampled in the first trimester of pregnancy. These TCRs come from a female donor with multiple sclerosis, enrolled in a pregnancy study.

The chain uses TRBV7-9 and TRBJ2-3; the match to TRBD2 covers 15 bases. This CDR3 is 16 amino acids long. Germline V lookup: CDR1 SEHNR, CDR2 FQNEAQ (reference sequence). J was trimmed by 4 bases and V by 6 bases; bases with no gene match: 5. CDR3 in DNA: TGTGCCAGCAGAACCGGACTAGCGGGGGGGCCAGATACGCAGTATTTT. Its protein product is CASRTGLAGGPDTQYF.

V usage is TRBV5-1 and J usage is TRBJ2-5, with D tentatively TRBD1 (5 bases). CDR1 is SGHRS and CDR2 is YFSETQ in the germline V gene. V was cut by 0 bases and J by 2 bases, with 11 bases left in between. CDR3 size: 15 residues. The DNA of the CDR3 is TGCGCCAGCAGCTTGGCCTCAGGGATACAAGAGACCCAGTACTTC. The encoded protein is CASSLASGIQETQYF.

V gene TRBV28 combines with J gene TRBJ1-1; 12 positions agree with TRBD1. The V and J ends lost 2 bases and 1 base, in that order; junction bases with no gene match: 8. The CDR3 spans 18 residues. From germline, CDR1 is MDHEN and CDR2 SYDVKM. CDR3 bases: TGTGCCAGCAGTTTACCGGGACAGGGGGCGTGGGGGAACACTGAAGCTTTCTTT. It yields the protein CASSLPGQGAWGNTEAFF.

The chain carries TRBV7-9 and TRBJ2-1; D uncertain. The germline V gene has CDR1 SEHNR and CDR2 FQNEAQ (reference sequence). V was shortened by 0 bases and J by 11 bases, with 5 bases between the two germline ends. This CDR3 spans 11 amino acids. The CDR3 sequence is CASSLAEQQFF. CDR3 in DNA: TGTGCCAGCAGCTTAGCAGAGCAGCAGTTCTTC.

The chain employs TRBV4-2 and TRBJ1-3; 9 nucleotides line up with TRBD1. V trimming: 4 bases; J trimming: 0 bases; junction bases outside the gene matches: 4. The CDR3 loop spans 16 amino acids. CDR1 and CDR2 (germline): LGHNA, YNFKEQ. This chain's CDR3 is CASSRTGAISGNTIYF. The DNA for the CDR3 is TGTGCCAGCAGCCGGACAGGGGCTATCTCTGGAAACACCATATATTTT.

This rearrangement joins TRBV15 to TRBJ1-2, with 10 bases identical to TRBD1. Trimming cost V 1 base and J 3 bases; bases outside gene matches: 2. This CDR3 region has 15 residues. Germline values: CDR1 LNHNV, CDR2 YYDKDF (reference sequence). CDR3 sequence: CATSRATGGYYGYTF. The CDR3 DNA reads TGTGCCACCAGCAGAGCGACAGGGGGCTACTATGGCTACACCTTC.

The CDR3 spells CASRIGQGAKVGNQPQHF. The CDR3 DNA is TGTGCCAGCAGGATCGGACAGGGGGCCAAGGTTGGCAATCAGCCCCAGCATTTT. The V call is TRBV2, the J call TRBJ1-5, with 11 bases fitting TRBD1. CDR3 length: 18 residues. Trimming cost V 6 bases and J 2 bases; bases outside gene matches: 12. Germline loops: CDR1 SNHLY, CDR2 FYNNEI.

The chain is built from TRBV29-1 and TRBJ2-7, with D unclear. This CDR3 contains 12 residues. CDR1 SQVTM and CDR2 ANQGSEA come from the germline V gene. V lost 5 bases and J lost 1, with 9 bases in between. CDR3 sequence (DNA): TGCAGCGTTCGTCAGTCTTCCTACGAGCAGTACTTC. Encoded protein: CSVRQSSYEQYF.

This clone turned up a few times. The rearrangement links TRBV27 to TRBJ1-1, with 11 bases aligning to TRBD1. Germline V CDR1 and CDR2: MNHEY, SMNVEV (reference sequence). V shed 5 bases, J shed 6 bases, and the junction held 8 bases outside the gene matches. This CDR3 is built from 15 residues. The CDR3 spells CASSTRDRGNPEAFF. In DNA form, the CDR3 reads TGTGCCAGCAGTACGAGGGACAGGGGGAATCCTGAAGCTTTCTTT.

The chain recombines TRBV5-1 with TRBJ2-7; 7 nucleotides line up with TRBD1. CDR3 size: 15 residues. Germline V gives CDR1 SGHRS, CDR2 YFSETQ. V gave up 5 bases and J gave up 4 bases; unmatched junction bases: 12. DNA for the CDR3: TGCGCCAGCAGGACGACCGAGGGGGCGATTTACGAGCAGTACTTC. Its protein is CASRTTEGAIYEQYF.

The V call is TRBV30, the J call TRBJ1-5, with 9 bases lining up with TRBD1. The CDR3 is 14 amino acids. Germline values: CDR1 GTSNPN, CDR2 SVGIG (reference sequence). V lost 2 bases to trimming and J lost 4 bases; unmatched junction nucleotides: 3. CDR3 in DNA: TGTGCCTGGAGTAGGACAGGGGCAAATCAGCCCCAGCATTTT. Translating gives CAWSRTGANQPQHF.

This clone was observed a single time. The rearrangement joins TRBV5-1 to TRBJ2-1; perhaps TRBD2 as D (6 bases). This CDR3 is 15 amino acids long. Trimming left V 5 bases short and J 4 bases short, with 16 bases between. Germline V lookup: CDR1 SGHRS, CDR2 YFSETQ. The CDR3 DNA reads as TGCGCCAGCAGAGGTAACGGGGCGGGATACAATGAGCAGTTCTTC. Protein product: CASRGNGAGYNEQFF.

The chain links TRBV13 to TRBJ1-1; 7 nucleotides match TRBD1. V trimming: 1 base; J trimming: 4 bases; junction bases outside the gene matches: 6. This CDR3 has 15 amino acids. Germline lookup yields CDR1 PRHDT and CDR2 FYEKMQ (reference sequence). CDR3 in amino acids: CASSLVPGTATEAFF. The DNA of the CDR3 is TGTGCCAGCAGCTTAGTTCCTGGGACAGCCACTGAAGCTTTCTTT.

The CDR3 DNA reads TGTGCCAGCAGCGTACTCCCCCATGAGCAGTTCTTC. Amino acids: CASSVLPHEQFF. V is TRBV9 and J is TRBJ2-1, with no clear D. The V gene lost 1 base and the J gene lost 8 bases, with 7 bases spanning the gap. The CDR3 length is 12 residues. Germline values: CDR1 SGDLS, CDR2 YYNGEE.

The chain employs TRBV10-3 and TRBJ2-7, with D perhaps matching TRBD1 (5 bases). V gave up 4 bases and J gave up 5 bases, with 15 bases separating them. Per germline, CDR1 ENHRY and CDR2 SYGVKD. The CDR3 covers 14 residues. CDR3 sequence: CAISGGNRIDEQYF. Written as DNA, the CDR3 is TGTGCCATCAGTGGAGGTAACAGGATTGACGAGCAGTACTTC.

The rearrangement joins TRBV6-6 to TRBJ1-6; 8 bases line up with TRBD1. Trimming removed 2 bases from V and 10 bases from J; junction bases left unmatched: 7. CDR3 length: 15 amino acids. Per the germline V gene, CDR1 is MNHNY and CDR2 is SVGAGI (reference sequence). The DNA of the CDR3 is TGTGCCAGCAGTTACGGACAGGGCGAGAACTCACCCCTCCACTTT. Encoded protein: CASSYGQGENSPLHF.

The J gene is TRBJ1-6, the V gene TRBV14, with 8 positions matching TRBD1. The length of the CDR3 is 14 residues. Trimming removed 1 base from V and 10 bases from J; junction bases left unmatched: 3. Germline values: CDR1 SGHDN, CDR2 FVKESK. The CDR3 loop reads CASSQGTGYSPLHF. The CDR3 bases are TGTGCCAGCAGCCAAGGGACAGGGTACTCACCCCTCCACTTT.

The CDR3: CASSFAQAQYF. CDR3 bases: TGTGCCAGCAGCTTTGCCCAGGCGCAGTATTTT. The chain couples TRBV7-2 to TRBJ2-3; no clear D. The CDR3 is made up of 11 amino acids. From germline, CDR1 is SGHTA and CDR2 FQGNSA. Trimming took 3 bases from V and 10 from J, leaving 8 bases between them.

This clone was seen a handful of times. The chain combines TRBV11-3 with TRBJ1-1, with D unclear. Per germline, CDR1 SGHNT and CDR2 YENEEA. The CDR3 sequence is 12 residues long. With 6 bases removed from V and 5 bases from J, the gap between germline ends came to 10 bases. The CDR3 sequence is CASRRGVTEAFF. The CDR3 region has the DNA TGTGCCAGCAGGCGAGGTGTAACTGAAGCTTTCTTT.

This clone has just one count. V is TRBV19 and J is TRBJ1-1, with a tentative D call TRBD1 (5 bases). Germline CDR1 is LNHDA and CDR2 is SQIVND (reference sequence). The CDR3 loop spans 13 amino acids. The ends were cut back, 8 bases at V and 1 base at J, with 11 bases in the middle. The CDR3 spells CASGSGQNTEAFF. CDR3 coding DNA: TGTGCCAGTGGATCCGGACAGAACACTGAAGCTTTCTTT.